This record concerns one TCR beta chain sequence. No antigen is known for it. These data originate in a study of CD8+ T cells in alopecia areata. At the level of the study: Treatment of the treated patients consisted of oral tofacitinib, 5 to 10 mg twice daily.

Study outcomes and limitations: Greater clonality was observed in lesional scalp samples, especially alopecia totalis/universalis, versus normal scalp.

Treatment defined: oral pan-JAK inhibitor, 5-10 mg twice daily. cDNA prepared by RNA extraction and subsequent reverse transcription served as the template for sequencing. Clones were read by immunoSEQ multiplex PCR, and TCRdb kept only the in-frame ones, dropping some. The sample contains about 180,000 clones, around half of which appear only once. The V end was cut by 2 bases, the J end by 8 bases, with 9 bases between. This CDR3 has 12 residues. Germline-derived CDR1 and CDR2 are SEHNR and FQNEAQ (reference sequence). This specimen was CD8+ T cells sorted from blood, taken at week 24, from a patient treated with tofacitinib. This receptor was identified in a human donor with alopecia areata. The genes are TRBV7-9 and TRBJ1-1; no firm D call. The CDR3 DNA is TGTGCCAGCAGCTTAAGCACTACGGAAGCTTTCTTT. Amino acids: CASSLSTTEAFF.